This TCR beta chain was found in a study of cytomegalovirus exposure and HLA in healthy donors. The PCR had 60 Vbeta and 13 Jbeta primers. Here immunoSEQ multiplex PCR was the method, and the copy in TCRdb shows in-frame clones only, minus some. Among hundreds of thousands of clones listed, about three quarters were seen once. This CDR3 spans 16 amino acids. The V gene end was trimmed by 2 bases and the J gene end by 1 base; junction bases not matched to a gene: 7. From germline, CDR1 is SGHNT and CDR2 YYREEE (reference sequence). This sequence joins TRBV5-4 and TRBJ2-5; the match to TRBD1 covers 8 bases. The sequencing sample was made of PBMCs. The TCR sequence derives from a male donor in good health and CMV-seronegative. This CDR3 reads CASSLKTGTGQETQYF. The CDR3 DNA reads TGTGCCAGCAGCTTAAAAACCGGGACAGGCCAAGAGACCCAGTACTTC. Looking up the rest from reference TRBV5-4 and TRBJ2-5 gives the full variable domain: ETGVTQSPTHLIKTRGQQVTLRCSSQSGHNTVSWYQQALGQGPQFIFQYYREEENGRGNFPPRFSGLQFPNYSSELNVNALELDDSALYLCASSLKTGTGQETQYFGPGTRLLVL.